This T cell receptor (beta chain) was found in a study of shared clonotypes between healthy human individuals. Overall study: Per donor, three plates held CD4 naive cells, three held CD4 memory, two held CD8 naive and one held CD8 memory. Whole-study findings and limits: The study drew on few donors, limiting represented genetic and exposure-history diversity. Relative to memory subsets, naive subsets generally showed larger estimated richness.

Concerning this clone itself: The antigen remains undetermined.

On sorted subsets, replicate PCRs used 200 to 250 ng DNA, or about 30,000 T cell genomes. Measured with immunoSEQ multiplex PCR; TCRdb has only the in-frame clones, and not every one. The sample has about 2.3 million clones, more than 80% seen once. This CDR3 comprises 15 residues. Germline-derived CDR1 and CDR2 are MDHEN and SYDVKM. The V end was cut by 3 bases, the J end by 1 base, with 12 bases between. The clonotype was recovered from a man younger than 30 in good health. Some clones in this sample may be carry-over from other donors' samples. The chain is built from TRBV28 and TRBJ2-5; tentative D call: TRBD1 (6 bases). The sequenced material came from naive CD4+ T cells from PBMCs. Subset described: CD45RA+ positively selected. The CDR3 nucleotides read TGTGCCAGCAGTTTTGGGGGCGGAACCCAAGAGACCCAGTACTTC. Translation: CASSFGGGTQETQYF.